A selection of T cell receptor beta chains follows, all from one sample in a study of blood T cell repertoires in COVID-19. Repertoires were generated with immunoSEQ multiplex PCR, while TCRdb's copy carries only in-frame clones and drops some. In the table there are about 290,000 clones, around 81% of which are singletons. The sequenced material came from peripheral blood. The origin of the receptors is a woman aged 45-60 years with active or convalescent COVID-19. CDR3s include the opening cysteine and the closing phenylalanine or tryptophan. A D gene is named only where the DNA matches it firmly. Rows give clone size only sometimes, using once, few, many, or a class for an expanded clone.

cdr3_aa,cdr3_nt,clone_size,v_call,d_call,j_call
CASSLATGGKGSTEAFF,TGTGCCAGCAGCTTAGCGACAGGGGGCAAAGGGAGCACTGAAGCTTTCTTT,.,TRBV7-9,TRBD1,TRBJ1-1
CASSPPKGDRAEAFF,TGTGCCAGCTCACCCCCCAAGGGAGATAGGGCTGAAGCTTTCTTT,.,TRBV18,.,TRBJ1-1
CASSRTVSNQPQHF,TGTGCCAGCAGTAGGACAGTTAGCAATCAGCCCCAGCATTTT,.,TRBV6-5,.,TRBJ1-5
CSVHLTGTQQFF,TGCAGCGTTCATTTGACCGGGACTCAGCAGTTCTTC,.,TRBV29-1,.,TRBJ2-1
CASSRGLSYGYTF,TGTGCCAGCAGTAGGGGTCTTAGCTATGGCTACACCTTC,.,TRBV3-1/TRBV3-2,.,TRBJ1-2
CSASSWDRGSEKLFF,TGCAGTGCTAGTTCGTGGGACAGGGGGTCTGAAAAACTGTTTTTT,.,TRBV20-1,TRBD1,TRBJ1-4
CASSSGTGGQEAFF,TGTGCCAGCAGCTCCGGGACAGGGGGCCAAGAAGCTTTCTTT,.,TRBV27,TRBD1,TRBJ1-1
CASSERGLLAELAKNIQYF,TGTGCCAGCAGTGAACGGGGCCTCCTAGCGGAGTTAGCCAAAAACATTCAGTACTTC,.,TRBV2,TRBD2,TRBJ2-4
CASSSVWTANTEAFF,TGTGCCAGCAGCTCCGTTTGGACAGCGAACACTGAAGCTTTCTTT,.,TRBV5-4,.,TRBJ1-1
CASGSGTPATNEKLFF,TGCGCCAGCGGCTCCGGGACACCCGCAACTAATGAAAAACTGTTTTTT,.,TRBV4-1,.,TRBJ1-4
CASSPLRGTPNWGEAFF,TGCGCCAGCAGCCCGCTACGAGGGACACCTAACTGGGGTGAAGCTTTCTTT,.,TRBV5-1,.,TRBJ1-1
CASSRRQGSNTEAFF,TGTGCCAGCAGTCGCCGACAGGGATCGAACACTGAAGCTTTCTTT,.,TRBV6-5,TRBD1,TRBJ1-1
CASSYSVGGETQYF,TGTGCCAGCAGTTACTCTGTGGGAGGAGAGACCCAGTACTTC,.,TRBV6-5,.,TRBJ2-5
CASSQTGRAYNSPLHF,TGTGCCAGCAGCCAAACCGGGAGGGCCTATAATTCACCCCTCCACTTT,.,TRBV14,.,TRBJ1-6
CASSLGAGTGELFF,TGTGCCAGCAGTTTGGGGGCGGGCACCGGGGAGCTGTTTTTT,.,TRBV28,.,TRBJ2-2
CASRQGGEQYF,TGTGCCAGTAGGCAGGGTGGCGAGCAGTACTTC,.,TRBV19,.,TRBJ2-7
CASSDGQGYEQYF,TGTGCCAGCAGTGATGGACAGGGCTACGAGCAGTACTTC,once,TRBV6-1,TRBD1,TRBJ2-7
CASGLGTSYSYEQYF,TGTGCCAGCGGACTCGGGACTAGCTACAGTTACGAGCAGTACTTC,.,TRBV7-9,TRBD2,TRBJ2-7
CAWKGQVYGYTF,TGTGCCTGGAAAGGACAGGTCTATGGCTACACCTTC,.,TRBV30,TRBD1,TRBJ1-2
CASSSTTTGDQPQHF,TGTGCCAGCAGTTCAACTACGACAGGGGATCAGCCCCAGCATTTT,.,TRBV6-5,TRBD1,TRBJ1-5
CASSPKVFFTGADPRREETQYF,TGTGCCAGCAGCCCGAAAGTGTTTTTTACTGGGGCGGACCCCCGGAGAGAGGAGACCCAGTACTTC,.,TRBV7-6,.,TRBJ2-5
CASRTSGRTGELFF,TGTGCCAGTAGGACTAGCGGGAGAACCGGGGAGCTGTTTTTT,.,TRBV19,TRBD2,TRBJ2-2
CASSVPGQVVSGANVLTF,TGTGCCAGTAGTGTGCCGGGACAGGTGGTATCTGGGGCCAACGTCCTGACTTTC,few,TRBV19,TRBD1,TRBJ2-6
CAIGTGQYNEQFF,TGTGCCATCGGGACTGGGCAGTACAATGAGCAGTTCTTC,.,TRBV13,.,TRBJ2-1
CASSQEESTVNQPQHF,TGTGCCAGCAGCCAAGAGGAATCCACAGTGAATCAGCCCCAGCATTTT,.,TRBV4-2,.,TRBJ1-5
CASSNGLAGLTDTQYF,TGTGCCAGCAGTAACGGACTAGCGGGACTCACAGATACGCAGTATTTT,few,TRBV28,TRBD2,TRBJ2-3
CASSVYRGVGLGNTIYF,TGTGCCAGCAGTGTATACAGGGGTGTTGGACTGGGAAACACCATATATTTT,.,TRBV2,TRBD1,TRBJ1-3
CASSLGGPAYNEQFF,TGTGCCAGCAGTTTGGGGGGACCGGCCTACAATGAGCAGTTCTTC,once,TRBV27,.,TRBJ2-1
CASSLAGGLYNEQFF,TGCGCCAGCAGCTTAGCGGGAGGTCTCTACAATGAGCAGTTCTTC,.,TRBV5-1,TRBD2,TRBJ2-1
CASSQGALTGHNEQFF,TGTGCCAGCAGCCAAGGAGCACTAACCGGCCACAATGAGCAGTTCTTC,.,TRBV3-1/TRBV3-2,.,TRBJ2-1
CASSQDRWTDTQYF,TGTGCCAGCAGCCAAGATCGGTGGACAGATACGCAGTATTTT,.,TRBV4-2,.,TRBJ2-3
CASSPGTSGPQETQYF,TGCGCCAGCAGCCCCGGGACTAGCGGGCCACAAGAGACCCAGTACTTC,.,TRBV23-1,TRBD2,TRBJ2-5
CASSLESLPGQGAGNTIYF,TGTGCCAGCAGCTTAGAGAGCCTTCCGGGACAGGGGGCTGGAAACACCATATATTTT,.,TRBV13,TRBD1,TRBJ1-3
CASSFFVTSIYEQYF,TGCGCCAGCAGCTTTTTCGTGACTAGTATCTACGAGCAGTACTTC,once,TRBV4-1,.,TRBJ2-7
CASSLFLRVAVGEQFF,TGTGCCAGCAGTTTATTTCTCCGGGTAGCAGTTGGTGAGCAGTTCTTC,.,TRBV28,.,TRBJ2-1
CASSQAGRNSPLHF,TGTGCCAGCAGCCAAGCGGGTCGTAATTCACCCCTCCACTTT,.,TRBV3-1/TRBV3-2,.,TRBJ1-6
CSVRQGPYEQYF,TGCAGCGTTAGACAGGGACCCTACGAGCAGTACTTC,.,TRBV29-1,TRBD1,TRBJ2-7
CAWSVKAGEGEQFF,TGTGCCTGGAGTGTAAAGGCAGGGGAGGGTGAGCAGTTCTTC,.,TRBV30,.,TRBJ2-1
CASSKRLAAASTDTQYF,TGTGCCAGTAGTAAGAGACTAGCAGCCGCTAGCACAGATACGCAGTATTTT,.,TRBV19,TRBD2,TRBJ2-3
CASSSPTPSGRVNEQFF,TGTGCCAGCTCATCGCCTACTCCTAGCGGGAGGGTCAATGAGCAGTTCTTC,.,TRBV18,TRBD2,TRBJ2-1
CASSPLQGISGNTIYF,TGTGCCAGCAGCCCCCTCCAGGGGATCTCTGGAAACACCATATATTTT,.,TRBV5-6,.,TRBJ1-3
CASSLLSYWREGRDTQYF,TGTGCCAGCAGTTTACTATCTTATTGGCGGGAGGGCCGGGATACGCAGTATTTT,.,TRBV28,TRBD2,TRBJ2-3
CSVDIPPQNYGYTF,TGCAGCGTTGACATCCCCCCACAAAACTATGGCTACACCTTC,.,TRBV29-1,.,TRBJ1-2
CASSFSVETQYF,TGTGCCAGCAGTTTTAGCGTGGAGACCCAGTACTTC,.,TRBV28,.,TRBJ2-5
CASSYRGSGEYNEQFF,TGTGCCAGCAGTTACAGGGGTAGCGGTGAATACAATGAGCAGTTCTTC,.,TRBV6-5,.,TRBJ2-1
CASSLDRGGTEAFF,TGTGCCAGCAGTTTGGACAGGGGAGGCACTGAAGCTTTCTTT,.,TRBV27,TRBD1,TRBJ1-1
CASSLGQAYTEAFF,TGTGCCAGCAGCTTGGGGCAGGCCTACACTGAAGCTTTCTTT,few,TRBV7-9,.,TRBJ1-1
CASTLAGNSYNEQFF,TGTGCCAGCACCTTAGCGGGAAACTCCTACAATGAGCAGTTCTTC,few,TRBV2,TRBD2,TRBJ2-1
CASRLQGRGDTQYF,TGCGCCAGCAGGCTACAGGGTAGAGGGGATACGCAGTATTTT,.,TRBV5-1,.,TRBJ2-3
CASSQPGTSTDTQYF,TGTGCCAGCAGCCAGCCGGGAACTAGCACAGATACGCAGTATTTT,.,TRBV3-1/TRBV3-2,.,TRBJ2-3
CASINRDREPTGELFF,TGTGCCAGCATCAATCGGGACAGGGAACCCACCGGGGAGCTGTTTTTT,.,TRBV2,TRBD1,TRBJ2-2
CATGTSGETQYF,TGTGCCACCGGGACTAGCGGCGAGACCCAGTACTTC,once,TRBV27,TRBD2,TRBJ2-5
CASKEGREQYF,TGTGCCAGTAAAGAGGGTCGAGAGCAGTACTTC,few,TRBV19,.,TRBJ2-7